This T cell receptor beta chain is from a study of T cell responses to AZD1222 COVID-19 vaccine (dated by TCRdb to the early 2020s). As for the study more broadly: TCR sequencing covered some 250 trial participants: 207 given two doses of AZD1222 and 26 given two doses of MenACWY control vaccine. Trial participants were enrolled by age into 18-55, 56-69 and 70-plus year subgroups, with approximately 160, 26 and 62 TCR-sequenced participants respectively.

For this clone: Its cognate antigen has yet to be identified. Base quality data are lacking; no much larger clone is found one base away.

The CDR3 regions of human TCRbeta chains were analyzed by immunosequencing. The authors' analysis ran thus. Repertoire TCRs were matched against a reference library of SARS-CoV-2-specific TCRs generated with the MIRA antigen-specificity platform. Breadth was defined as the fraction of unique TCRs that were SARS-CoV-2-associated. Depth was defined as the fraction of total T cells that were SARS-CoV-2-associated. Using the MIRA data, every spike-specific TCR was mapped to the spike region that the TCR reacted to and assigned to either a CD4 or a CD8 class. Log10-transformed breadth and depth values were compared by one-way ANOVA with Sidak's multiple comparisons tests. TCRdb limited this immuneACCESS table to in-frame rearrangements with V and J called. A share of clones is missing; checked studies link under half to unresolved V genes, and the rest is unexplained. The V and J calls and the clone size are those of that table, but D and trimming were determined from the DNA. The sample contains some 110,000 clones, about 89% of them found a single time. The ten largest make up roughly 3.3% of the sample.

Here is what the overall study found, with its caveats: Participants were mostly white British and included more females than males, and it was suggested by the authors that clonal diversity may have been underestimated. No day 14 peak-response samples were available, so repertoires were characterized only after the peak T cell response. Epitopes outside the regions mutated in the B.1.351 and B.1.1.7 variants were reportedly recognized by nearly half of the unique spike-specific TCRs. The whole spike protein was spanned by vaccine-associated CD4 TCRs, and dominant responses were seen in regions 160-218 and 743-854. Conclusions about previously exposed vaccinees are limited because only a handful of AZD1222 recipients were SARS-CoV-2 seropositive at baseline. The 56-69-year group was small, and its depth increase did not reach significance, likely because of low power. Spike-specific TCR breadth and depth rose significantly after two AZD1222 doses compared with day 0 and with MenACWY recipients.

What this sample's time point label stands for: about 28 days (+/-7) after the second vaccine dose. Read against the paper, the sample's treatment or condition label means: meningococcal conjugate vaccine given as trial control. The vaccinee samples were drawn from two UK trials, COV001 and COV002, one of which was a single-blind randomized controlled phase 2/3 trial testing AZD1222 (ChAdOx1 nCoV-19) in healthy adults. Trial participant PBMC samples were collected at day 0 and day 28 after the second dose for TCRbeta chain sequencing. The CDR3 starts with the cysteine, ends with the phenylalanine, and has 13 residues. The DNA shown is the 39-base CDR3, in frame from base 1. V has 6 bases trimmed and J has 4 bases trimmed; junction bases matching no gene number 2.

The sample here was peripheral blood, taken 28 days after the second dose of the MenACWY control vaccine. In this chain, TRBV12-3 or TRBV12-4 is recombined with TRBJ2-5, and 10 bases in between align with TRBD1. The sequence derives from an adult who received the MenACWY meningococcal vaccine as a control. The DNA sequence is TGTGCCAGCAGCCGGGACAGGGGAGAGACCCAGTACTTC. The resulting protein is CASSRDRGETQYF.